The sequence of this T cell receptor (beta chain) was determined in a study of OX40 agonist ivuxolimab in advanced cancers. Deletions cut 6 bases from V and 3 bases from J, with 12 bases between. This CDR3 comprises 13 residues. The germline V gene has CDR1 MNHEY and CDR2 SVGAGI. Regarding the study as a whole: By week 6 at 0.1 to 3.0 mg/kg, blood CD4+ and CD8+ T cells had expanded clonally.

This clone was seen just once. The antigen is unknown. Assay used: immunoSEQ multiplex PCR; TCRdb lists only in-frame clones, some missing. The sample carries roughly 62,000 clones, over 80% recorded once. The sample consisted of CD4+ or CD8+ T cells sorted from blood, taken in a trial of the OX40 agonist ivuxolimab. The TCR originated in an adult with an advanced solid tumor such as melanoma, head and neck, liver or kidney cancer. V usage is TRBV6-5 and J usage is TRBJ2-7, with D unresolved. CDR3 amino acids: CASSPNPSYEQYF. As DNA, the CDR3 is TGTGCCAGCAGCCCCAATCCAAGCTACGAGCAGTACTTC.